This TCR beta chain was identified in a study of blood T cells in healthy people across ages. Study-wide results and limits: Across the age range, TCR beta diversity per million T cells fell in a roughly linear way. In the absence of known donor CMV status, changes in expanded clonotypes were possibly confounded. Considered underestimates were the diversity estimates obtained from one million T cells.

V was cut by 7 bases and J by 6 bases, with 15 bases left in between. CDR3 length: 13 residues. The germline V gene has CDR1 MDHEN and CDR2 SYDVKM. The authors ran a second PCR of roughly 6 to 12 cycles using a sample-barcoded 5' primer and a J-beta primer mix. At least 2.5 million CDR3-containing paired-end reads were obtained per sample. TCRdb independently ran MiXCR on the 5' RACE reads; one entry per CDR3 protein. This table holds 1.8 million or so distinct CDR3 sequences, about 39% found once. In the case of this clonotype: Its specificity is not known.

Sequencing was carried out using blood. The receptor was isolated from a human donor in good health. The V and J genes are TRBV28 and TRBJ1-2, with D perhaps TRBD1 (6 bases). DNA for the CDR3: TGTGCCAGCAAGCGCCTCGGACAGAATGGCTACACCTTC. Translating gives CASKRLGQNGYTF.